A single sample gave rise to the 11 T cell receptor beta chains below, sequenced in a study of blood T cell repertoires in COVID-19. Measured with immunoSEQ multiplex PCR; TCRdb has only the in-frame clones, and not every one. This sample has approximately 250,000 clones, with around 85% found just once. The sample taken for sequencing was peripheral blood. Receptors originate from a woman aged 55-69 years with active or convalescent COVID-19.

This clone was detected only once. This chain uses TRBV9 with TRBJ2-3, with D unclear. The CDR3 is 13 amino acids. V lost 0 bases and J lost 3, with 5 bases in between. Germline V gives CDR1 SGDLS, CDR2 YYNGEE. The CDR3 DNA is TGTGCCAGCAGCGTAGCCGGGACAGATACGCAGTATTTT. It translates to CASSVAGTDTQYF. The full variable domain, in which reference TRBV9 and TRBJ2-3 provide the parts outside the CDR3, is DSGVTQTPKHLITATGQRVTLRCSPRSGDLSVYWYQQSLDQGLQFLIQYYNGEERAKGNILERFSAQQFPDLHSELNLSSLELGDSALYFCASSVAGTDTQYFGPGTRLTVL.

V gene TRBV3-1 (or the pseudogene TRBV3-2) combines with J gene TRBJ2-1, with 10 bases fitting TRBD2. This CDR3 comprises 16 residues. Germline loops: CDR1 LGHDT, CDR2 YNNKEL (reference sequence). V dropped 5 bases and J dropped 0; count of bases not matched to a gene: 4. Here the CDR3 DNA reads TGTGCCAGCAGCTGGGGACTAGCGACCTCCTACAATGAGCAGTTCTTC. Translating it yields CASSWGLATSYNEQFF.

The chain carries TRBV29-1 and TRBJ2-7; perhaps TRBD1 as D (6 bases). This CDR3 comprises 16 residues. V was trimmed by 5 bases and J by 4 bases, leaving 24 bases between them. Per germline, CDR1 SQVTM and CDR2 ANQGSEA. CDR3 sequence (DNA): TGCAGCGTTTTAGCACCCCGGGACATTGGGGGATACGAGCAGTACTTC. This gives the protein CSVLAPRDIGGYEQYF.

The chain recombines TRBV3-1 (or the pseudogene TRBV3-2) with TRBJ2-3, with 10 bases fitting TRBD1. The CDR3 consists of 15 residues. V lost 4 bases to trimming and J lost 2 bases; unmatched junction nucleotides: 3. The germline gives CDR1 LGHDT, CDR2 YNNKEL (reference sequence). The CDR3 sequence: CASSPRQGATDTQYF. The CDR3 coding sequence is TGTGCCAGCAGCCCCCGACAGGGGGCCACAGATACGCAGTATTTT.

V is TRBV7-2 and J is TRBJ2-1; unclear D gene. Germline V gene lookup returns CDR1 SGHTA and CDR2 FQGNSA. This CDR3 region has 13 residues. Trimming removed 1 base from V and 8 bases from J, with 9 bases in between. The CDR3 reads CASSLGRSDEQFF. The CDR3 nucleotides are TGTGCCAGCAGCTTAGGCCGGAGCGATGAGCAGTTCTTC.

J is TRBJ1-5 and V is TRBV11-2; D unclear. This CDR3 region has 17 residues. Trimming shortened V by 1 base and J by 2 bases, and 15 bases separated the two germline ends. The germline CDR1 and CDR2 sequences are SGHAT and FQNNGV. Here the CDR3 reads CASSLVRRPKCNQPQHF. CDR3 coding DNA: TGTGCCAGCAGCTTAGTACGCAGGCCTAAGTGCAATCAGCCCCAGCATTTT. The full variable domain, completed using reference TRBV11-2 and TRBJ1-5, is EAGVAQSPRYKIIEKRQSVAFWCNPISGHATLYWYQQILGQGPKLLIQFQNNGVVDDSQLPKDRFSAERLKGVDSTLKIQPAKLEDSAVYLCASSLVRRPKCNQPQHFGDGTRLSIL.

There are a few counts of this clone. The chain links TRBV15 to TRBJ2-1; TRBD2 is a possible D gene (6 bases). Between the trimmed V and J ends, which lost 0 bases and 9 bases, there was a span of 15 bases. This CDR3 has 15 residues. Germline V gives CDR1 LNHNV, CDR2 YYDKDF (reference sequence). The CDR3 loop reads CATSRDLAGQGEQFF. The CDR3 nucleotides read TGTGCCACCAGCAGAGATCTGGCGGGGCAGGGTGAGCAGTTCTTC.

The chain recombines TRBV14 with TRBJ2-7; maybe TRBD1 (5 bases). Germline CDR1 is SGHDN and CDR2 is FVKESK. The V gene lost 0 bases and the J gene lost 2 bases, with 17 bases spanning the gap. The CDR3 is 17 residues long. The CDR3 sequence: CASSQDSRNRWTYEQYV. The CDR3 nucleotides are TGTGCCAGCAGCCAAGACTCACGAAACAGGTGGACCTACGAGCAGTACGTC.

The V gene is TRBV3-1 (or the pseudogene TRBV3-2), the J gene TRBJ2-6; D unclear. V gave up 1 base and J gave up 2 bases, with 6 bases separating them. Germline V gene sequence: CDR1 LGHDT, CDR2 YNNKEL (reference sequence). The CDR3 sequence is 15 residues long. The CDR3 loop is CASSQGAAGANVLTF. CDR3 coding DNA: TGTGCCAGCAGCCAAGGGGCAGCTGGGGCCAACGTCCTGACTTTC.

This clone was observed a single time. The chain joins TRBV28 to TRBJ2-2; 12 bases are shared with TRBD2. Germline CDR1 is MDHEN and CDR2 is SYDVKM. This CDR3 region has 20 residues. Trimming removed 2 bases from V and 0 bases from J; junction bases left unmatched: 10. CDR3 residues: CASSLVVGLAGGSNTGELFF. DNA of the CDR3: TGTGCCAGCAGTTTAGTGGTCGGGCTAGCGGGAGGGTCGAACACCGGGGAGCTGTTTTTT.

The CDR3 protein is CASTPEGARGNEQFF. The CDR3 region has the DNA TGTGCCAGTACCCCGGAGGGGGCTAGGGGCAATGAGCAGTTCTTC. The genes are TRBV19 and TRBJ2-1; TRBD1 is a possible D gene (7 bases). Looked up from germline, CDR1 is LNHDA and CDR2 is SQIVND (reference sequence). V lost 7 bases, J lost 6 bases, and 19 bases lay in between. The CDR3 length is 15 residues. The full variable domain, rest sourced from reference TRBV19 and TRBJ2-1, is DGGITQSPKYLFRKEGQNVTLSCEQNLNHDAMYWYRQDPGQGLRLIYYSQIVNDFQKGDIAEGYSVSREKKESFPLTVTSAQKNPTAFYLCASTPEGARGNEQFFGPGTRLTVL.